This T cell receptor (beta chain) appears in the sequencing data of a study of T cell changes during pregnancy in multiple sclerosis. TCRdb's copy holds only in-frame clones and misses some; the assay was immunoSEQ multiplex PCR. The sample contains 91,000 or so clones, around 94% of which appear only once. A single count supports this clone. The J segment lost 6 bases and the V segment lost 5 bases, leaving 8 bases of the junction unmatched. The CDR3 has 16 residues. Germline V CDR1 and CDR2: SGHVS, FQNEAQ. The chain links TRBV7-8 to TRBJ2-3; 13 nucleotides line up with TRBD2. The sequence came from a female donor with multiple sclerosis, enrolled in a pregnancy study. Sequencing used peripheral blood, obtained after pregnancy. The CDR3 is CASSKGLAGPGDTQYF. In nucleotides, the CDR3 is TGTGCCAGCAGCAAGGGACTAGCGGGACCCGGTGATACGCAGTATTTT.